This T cell receptor beta chain comes out of a study of low-dose radiotherapy and immunotherapy resistance in tumors. On the study more broadly: 1 Gy per fraction was delivered to Cohort 2 every two weeks, for 13 Gy total over 26 weeks.

Many counts were recorded for this clonotype. As to time point: before trial treatment. Alpha- and beta-chain coverage of first-strand cDNA came from TRAV- and TRBV-specific primers. It was with a constant-region primer and a V-primer adapter that TCRs were amplified over 20 PCR cycles. mRNA that had been isolated underwent amplification through in vitro transcription. TCRdb re-analysed the reads in MiXCR, keeping a single row per CDR3 protein. In the table there are tens of thousands of distinct CDR3 sequences, around 27% of which are singletons. Germline V gene lookup returns CDR1 SGHAT and CDR2 FQNNGV. J gave up 8 bases and V 3 bases, and 5 bases lay outside the gene matches. The CDR3 covers 14 residues.

The chain uses TRBV11-2 and TRBJ2-1; 9 bases are a match to TRBD1. This specimen consisted of PBMCs, obtained before treatment. The receptor was isolated from a male donor with prostate cancer. The CDR3 reads CASSFGTGLDEQFF. The CDR3 DNA follows: TGTGCCAGCAGCTTCGGGACAGGGCTCGATGAGCAGTTCTTC.